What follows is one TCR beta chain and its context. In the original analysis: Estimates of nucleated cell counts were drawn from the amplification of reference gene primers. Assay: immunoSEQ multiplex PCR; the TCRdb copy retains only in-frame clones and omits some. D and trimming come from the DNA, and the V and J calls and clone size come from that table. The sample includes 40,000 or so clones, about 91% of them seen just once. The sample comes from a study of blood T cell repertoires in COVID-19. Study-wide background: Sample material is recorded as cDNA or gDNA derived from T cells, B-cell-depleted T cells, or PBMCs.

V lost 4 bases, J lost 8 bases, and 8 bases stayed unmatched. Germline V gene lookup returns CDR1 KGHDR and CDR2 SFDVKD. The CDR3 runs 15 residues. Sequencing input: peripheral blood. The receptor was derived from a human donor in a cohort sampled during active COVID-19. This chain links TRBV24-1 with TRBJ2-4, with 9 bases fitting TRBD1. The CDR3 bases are TGTGCCACCAGTGAAGGTACAGGGGGCCTGGACATTCAGTACTTC. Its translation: CATSEGTGGLDIQYF.